The 30 T cell receptor beta chains below were found in one sample sequenced in a study of graft-versus-host responses after intestinal transplantation. Time point defined: postoperative day 105 after intestinal transplantation (dayNNNN = postoperative day). Assay: immunoSEQ multiplex PCR; the TCRdb copy retains only in-frame clones and omits some. This table has more than 9,500 clones, roughly nine tenths appearing once. Sequenced material: PBMCs, taken 105 days after intestinal transplantation. The receptors derive from a human patient who received an intestinal transplant, so some T cells may come from the graft donor.

The CDR3 reads CATSRGTEFTGELFF. The CDR3 nucleotides read TGTGCCACCAGCAGAGGGACCGAATTCACCGGGGAGCTGTTTTTT. The gene calls are TRBV15 and TRBJ2-2; D ambiguous. Germline lookup yields CDR1 LNHNV and CDR2 YYDKDF (reference sequence). V was pared by 1 base and J by 4 bases, with 10 bases between. The CDR3 has 15 amino acids.

The chain links TRBV2 to TRBJ2-3, with 10 bases that match TRBD1. The CDR3 extends over 15 amino acids. CDR1 and CDR2 from the germline V gene are SNHLY and FYNNEI. Trimming removed 3 bases from V and 4 bases from J; junction bases left unmatched: 4. CDR3 DNA sequence: TGTGCCAGCAGTGAGGACAGGGGGAGGTCAGATACGCAGTATTTT. This gives the protein CASSEDRGRSDTQYF.

The chain combines TRBV10-2 with TRBJ2-5, with TRBD2 as a possible D gene (6 bases). The CDR3 extends over 16 amino acids. V lost 4 bases, J lost 6 bases, and 21 bases lay in between. Germline CDR1 and CDR2: WSHSY and SAAADI. CDR3 region: CASSAGSHREIKTQYF. The DNA of the CDR3 is TGCGCCAGCAGTGCCGGCTCACATCGGGAGATAAAGACCCAGTACTTC.

J is TRBJ2-5 and V is TRBV10-3; 8 nucleotides agree with TRBD1. Per the germline V gene, CDR1 is ENHRY and CDR2 is SYGVKD. V gave up 6 bases and J gave up 6 bases; unmatched junction bases: 12. The CDR3 is 15 residues long. The CDR3 here is CAISLGQVSQKTQYF. CDR3 bases: TGTGCCATCAGCCTGGGACAGGTCTCTCAAAAGACCCAGTACTTC.

This sequence joins TRBV19 and TRBJ2-2; tentative D call: TRBD1 (6 bases). This CDR3 is built from 15 residues. V lost 5 bases and J lost 1, with 11 bases in between. Per germline, CDR1 LNHDA and CDR2 SQIVND (reference sequence). The CDR3 is CASSPWTENTGELFF. In DNA, the CDR3 is TGTGCCAGTAGTCCCTGGACAGAGAACACCGGGGAGCTGTTTTTT. The complete variable domain, with remaining parts taken from reference TRBV19 and TRBJ2-2, reads DGGITQSPKYLFRKEGQNVTLSCEQNLNHDAMYWYRQDPGQGLRLIYYSQIVNDFQKGDIAEGYSVSREKKESFPLTVTSAQKNPTAFYLCASSPWTENTGELFFGEGSRLTVL.

The chain employs TRBV4-1 and TRBJ2-5; D gene uncertain. V gave up 1 base and J gave up 5 bases, with 8 bases separating them. Germline CDR1 reads MGHRA; CDR2 reads YSYEKL. This CDR3 is 13 amino acids long. Here the CDR3 DNA reads TGCGCCAGCAGCCAAGCAGGTGTCGAGACCCAGTACTTC. Protein product: CASSQAGVETQYF.

This chain uses TRBV18 with TRBJ2-1; the D gene is possibly TRBD2 (5 bases). Germline V gene lookup returns CDR1 KGHSH and CDR2 LQKENI. Between the trimmed V and J ends, which lost 4 bases and 3 bases, there was a span of 16 bases. The CDR3 is 16 residues long. This chain's CDR3 is CASSRGVRDNYNEQFF. As DNA, the CDR3 is TGTGCCAGCTCACGGGGTGTCCGGGATAACTACAATGAGCAGTTCTTC.

This clone came up a few times. The V and J genes are TRBV7-2 and TRBJ1-2, with 8 bases fitting TRBD1. This CDR3 contains 15 residues. Germline V gene sequence: CDR1 SGHTA, CDR2 FQGNSA. J was trimmed by 4 bases and V by 3 bases; bases with no gene match: 7. The CDR3 reads CASSFSYGQGYGYTF. In DNA, the CDR3 is TGTGCCAGCAGCTTCTCCTACGGACAGGGCTATGGCTACACCTTC.

This sequence joins TRBV11-2 and TRBJ2-1, with TRBD2 matching 10 bases. The CDR3 spans 19 residues. Germline loops: CDR1 SGHAT, CDR2 FQNNGV. With V trimmed by 0 bases and J by 5 bases, 13 bases remained unmatched. As DNA, the CDR3 is TGTGCCAGCAGCTTAGATTTCTTCAGCGGGGGGGGCCGGGACAATGAGCAGTTCTTC. Protein product: CASSLDFFSGGGRDNEQFF.

The chain combines TRBV27 with TRBJ2-7; the D gene is possibly TRBD1 (6 bases). The V end was cut by 0 bases, the J end by 3 bases, with 6 bases between. The germline gives CDR1 MNHEY, CDR2 SMNVEV (reference sequence). The CDR3 totals 13 residues. The DNA for the CDR3 is TGTGCCAGCAGTTTATCAGGGGGCTACGAGCAGTACTTC. Its protein is CASSLSGGYEQYF.

This clone appeared once. CDR3 loop: CASSPRGGGTYNEQFF. The CDR3 DNA sequence: TGTGCCAGCAGCCCTCGGGGCGGGGGGACCTACAATGAGCAGTTCTTC. J is TRBJ2-1 and V is TRBV5-4; TRBD2 aligns across 8 bases. The V segment lost 4 bases and the J segment 2 bases; nucleotides outside the gene matches: 8. Germline CDR1 and CDR2: SGHNT and YYREEE (reference sequence). This CDR3 has 16 residues.

The chain combines TRBV28 with TRBJ2-5, with D tentatively TRBD2 (5 bases). The J call may be incorrect, as the DNA end agrees better with TRBJ2-7. The germline V gene has CDR1 MDHEN and CDR2 SYDVKM. The length of the CDR3 is 12 residues. CDR3 protein: CATEGLKPEQYF. The CDR3 nucleotides read TGTGCCACCGAGGGCCTGAAGCCCGAGCAGTACTTC.

This chain links TRBV2 with TRBJ2-3; 8 bases match TRBD2. The CDR3 loop spans 15 amino acids. The V gene end was trimmed by 9 bases and the J gene end by 2 bases; junction bases not matched to a gene: 10. The germline V gene has CDR1 SNHLY and CDR2 FYNNEI. CDR3 DNA sequence: TGTGCCAGTGAAACTCGAGCGGGAGTCACAGATACGCAGTATTTT. It codes for CASETRAGVTDTQYF. Together with reference TRBV2 and TRBJ2-3, the CDR3 gives the full variable domain: EPEVTQTPSHQVTQMGQEVILRCVPISNHLYFYWYRQILGQKVEFLVSFYNNEISEKSEIFDDQFSVERPDGSNFTLKIRSTKLEDSAMYFCASETRAGVTDTQYFGPGTRLTVL.

The chain uses TRBV5-5 and TRBJ2-1, with a weak D call TRBD2 (5 bases). The CDR3 is 15 amino acids. The V end was cut by 0 bases, the J end by 8 bases, with 15 bases between. Per the germline V gene, CDR1 is SGHKS and CDR2 is YYEKEE (reference sequence). This CDR3 reads CASSLGYGEYDEQFF. CDR3 nucleotides: TGTGCCAGCAGCTTGGGGTACGGGGAATACGATGAGCAGTTCTTC.

The chain combines TRBV21-1 with TRBJ1-5. TRBV21-1 is a pseudogene locus. This CDR3 comprises 18 residues. The DNA for the CDR3 is TGTGCCAGCAGCAAAGGGATCCGGGACACCCGGGGGTTTCAGCCCCAGCATTTT. It encodes CASSKGIRDTRGFQPQHF.

This clone was seen only once. The rearrangement uses TRBV10-3 and TRBJ2-3, with 9 bases that match TRBD1. Germline V gene sequence: CDR1 ENHRY, CDR2 SYGVKD. Trimming at V came to 6 bases and at J to 0 bases, leaving 7 bases not matched to a gene. The CDR3 loop spans 16 amino acids. The CDR3 DNA sequence: TGTGCCATCAGGGACCCCGGGACAGGGAGCACAGATACGCAGTATTTT. Translation gives CAIRDPGTGSTDTQYF.

This clone has a single count. The CDR3 region is CASSLTGTAGNTIYF. The CDR3 coding sequence is TGTGCCAGCAGTCTAACCGGGACAGCTGGAAACACCATATATTTT. The chain joins TRBV27 to TRBJ1-3; 7 bases align to TRBD1. This CDR3 region has 15 residues. V shed 5 bases and J 2 bases; nucleotides not matched to a gene: 6. In germline, CDR1 is MNHEY, CDR2 SMNVEV (reference sequence).

The V and J genes are TRBV5-1 and TRBJ2-7; D not certain. V lost 2 bases, J lost 1 base, and 10 bases lay in between. CDR1 and CDR2 (germline): SGHRS, YFSETQ. The CDR3 is 14 amino acids. The CDR3 coding sequence is TGCGCCAGCAGCTTTTCGTCGAGATCCTACGAGCAGTACTTC. Protein sequence: CASSFSSRSYEQYF.

The chain couples TRBV27 to TRBJ2-5, with a possible D match to TRBD2 (5 bases). V lost 5 bases and J 2 bases, leaving 15 bases between the germline ends. The germline V gene encodes CDR1 MNHEY and CDR2 SMNVEV (reference sequence). CDR3 size: 15 residues. CDR3 DNA: TGTGCCAGCAGTCAGGACGGGAACCCTCAAGAGACCCAGTACTTC. Residues: CASSQDGNPQETQYF.

The chain combines TRBV6-1 with TRBJ1-5, with no clear D. The V gene lost 4 bases and the J gene lost 9 bases, with 22 bases spanning the gap. CDR3 length: 16 amino acids. The germline CDR1 and CDR2 sequences are MNHNS and SASEGT. This chain's CDR3 is CASSADPDGAGRPQHF. As DNA, the CDR3 is TGTGCCAGCAGTGCTGACCCAGACGGTGCGGGGAGGCCCCAGCATTTT.

The V gene is TRBV2, the J gene TRBJ2-3; 7 bases match TRBD1. The CDR3 runs 13 residues. The germline V gene encodes CDR1 SNHLY and CDR2 FYNNEI. The ends lost 4 bases at V and 5 bases at J; junction bases unmatched: 3. The CDR3: CASSGDRVDTQYF. DNA for the CDR3: TGTGCCAGCAGTGGCGACAGGGTAGATACGCAGTATTTT. The entire variable domain, with the rest obtained from reference TRBV2 and TRBJ2-3, is as follows: EPEVTQTPSHQVTQMGQEVILRCVPISNHLYFYWYRQILGQKVEFLVSFYNNEISEKSEIFDDQFSVERPDGSNFTLKIRSTKLEDSAMYFCASSGDRVDTQYFGPGTRLTVL.

V gene TRBV28 combines with J gene TRBJ2-4; 10 bases fit TRBD1. This CDR3 region has 16 residues. Germline V gene lookup returns CDR1 MDHEN and CDR2 SYDVKM. V shed 4 bases and J 1 base; nucleotides not matched to a gene: 4. CDR3 residues: CASSYGTGEAKNIQYF. In DNA form, the CDR3 reads TGTGCCAGCAGTTACGGGACAGGGGAGGCCAAAAACATTCAGTACTTC.

The gene calls are TRBV4-1 and TRBJ1-1, with D unresolved. V lost 5 bases to trimming and J lost 2 bases, with 3 bases between them. The CDR3 extends over 11 amino acids. Germline CDR1 is MGHRA and CDR2 is YSYEKL. In nucleotides, the CDR3 is TGCGCCAGCAGCTCTAACACTGAAGCTTTCTTT. The encoded protein is CASSSNTEAFF.

Written as DNA, the CDR3 is TGCGCCAGCAGCCAAGACCGACTAGATGACGAGCAGTACTTC. Translation: CASSQDRLDDEQYF. This chain links TRBV4-1 with TRBJ2-7; tentatively, D is TRBD2 (6 bases). Deletions cut 0 bases from V and 5 bases from J, with 11 bases between. The V gene's germline CDR1 is MGHRA and CDR2 YSYEKL. This CDR3 is 14 amino acids long.

The sample holds one count of this clone. The J gene is TRBJ2-1, the V gene TRBV10-2; TRBD1 agrees at 12 bases. The CDR3 has 15 amino acids. V dropped 4 bases and J dropped 6; count of bases not matched to a gene: 4. Germline V gives CDR1 WSHSY, CDR2 SAAADI. Written as DNA, the CDR3 is TGCGCCAGCAGTGTAGGGACAGGGGGCCCCAATGAGCAGTTCTTC. This gives the protein CASSVGTGGPNEQFF.

V is TRBV5-1 and J is TRBJ2-7, with D perhaps matching TRBD1 (6 bases). Looked up from germline, CDR1 is SGHRS and CDR2 is YFSETQ. The CDR3 spans 19 residues. V was trimmed by 4 bases and J by 0 bases, leaving 26 bases between them. The CDR3 is CASSPQAGELKGSSYEQYF. The CDR3 region has the DNA TGCGCCAGCAGCCCCCAGGCAGGGGAGTTAAAGGGAAGCTCCTACGAGCAGTACTTC.

The V and J genes are TRBV6-6 and TRBJ1-1; possible D gene TRBD1, 5 bases. Deletions cut 2 bases from V and 5 bases from J, with 12 bases between. Germline V gene lookup returns CDR1 MNHNY and CDR2 SVGAGI (reference sequence). CDR3 length equals 14 residues. The CDR3 is CASSYDTGGTEAFF. CDR3 coding DNA: TGTGCCAGCAGTTACGACACGGGGGGAACTGAAGCTTTCTTT.

The genes are TRBV11-2 and TRBJ2-7; 7 bases align to TRBD2. The germline CDR1 and CDR2 sequences are SGHAT and FQNNGV. This CDR3 has 15 residues. With V trimmed by 3 bases and J by 4 bases, 9 bases remained unmatched. CDR3 in amino acids: CASSFRLAETYEQYF. CDR3 DNA sequence: TGTGCCAGCAGCTTCAGACTAGCTGAAACTTACGAGCAGTACTTC.

The chain couples TRBV2 to TRBJ2-3; 7 bases fit TRBD2. J lost 11 bases, V lost 8 bases, and 7 bases had no gene match. Germline V gene lookup returns CDR1 SNHLY and CDR2 FYNNEI. This CDR3 is 11 amino acids long. The CDR3 DNA follows: TGTGCCAGCTCCTGGACTAGTGGGCAGTATTTT. Translated: CASSWTSGQYF.

The chain is built from TRBV18 and TRBJ2-7; a possible D gene is TRBD2 (6 bases). Trimming removed 5 bases at V and 3 bases at J, with 17 bases between. Looked up from germline, CDR1 is KGHSH and CDR2 is LQKENI. CDR3 length equals 15 residues. The CDR3 DNA is TGTGCCAGCTCAACCACGGCGGGAAAGATCTACGAGCAGTACTTC. Encoded protein: CASSTTAGKIYEQYF. The complete variable domain, with remaining parts taken from reference TRBV18 and TRBJ2-7, reads NAGVMQNPRHLVRRRGQEARLRCSPMKGHSHVYWYRQLPEEGLKFMVYLQKENIIDESGMPKERFSAEFPKEGPSILRIQQVVRGDSAAYFCASSTTAGKIYEQYFGPGTRLTVT.